This TCR beta chain was identified in a study of shared clonotypes between healthy human individuals. The repertoire was sequenced with immunoSEQ multiplex PCR; TCRdb's copy has only in-frame clones and lacks some. The sample lists 2 million or so clones; roughly 96% were seen once. Germline V gives CDR1 MNHEY, CDR2 SVGAGI. The V and J ends lost 2 bases and 5 bases respectively, with 7 bases between them. This CDR3 region has 13 residues. Each sample came from a Caucasian adult donor living in Nashville, Tennessee. The V and J genes are TRBV6-5 and TRBJ2-1, with a tentative D call TRBD1 (6 bases). Sequenced input: naive CD4+ T cells sorted from blood. The subset: CD45RA+ positively selected. The receptor was isolated from a man between 18 and 29 years old in good health. CDR3 coding DNA: TGTGCCAGCAGTTACCAGGGGAACAATGAGCAGTTCTTC. Protein sequence: CASSYQGNNEQFF.